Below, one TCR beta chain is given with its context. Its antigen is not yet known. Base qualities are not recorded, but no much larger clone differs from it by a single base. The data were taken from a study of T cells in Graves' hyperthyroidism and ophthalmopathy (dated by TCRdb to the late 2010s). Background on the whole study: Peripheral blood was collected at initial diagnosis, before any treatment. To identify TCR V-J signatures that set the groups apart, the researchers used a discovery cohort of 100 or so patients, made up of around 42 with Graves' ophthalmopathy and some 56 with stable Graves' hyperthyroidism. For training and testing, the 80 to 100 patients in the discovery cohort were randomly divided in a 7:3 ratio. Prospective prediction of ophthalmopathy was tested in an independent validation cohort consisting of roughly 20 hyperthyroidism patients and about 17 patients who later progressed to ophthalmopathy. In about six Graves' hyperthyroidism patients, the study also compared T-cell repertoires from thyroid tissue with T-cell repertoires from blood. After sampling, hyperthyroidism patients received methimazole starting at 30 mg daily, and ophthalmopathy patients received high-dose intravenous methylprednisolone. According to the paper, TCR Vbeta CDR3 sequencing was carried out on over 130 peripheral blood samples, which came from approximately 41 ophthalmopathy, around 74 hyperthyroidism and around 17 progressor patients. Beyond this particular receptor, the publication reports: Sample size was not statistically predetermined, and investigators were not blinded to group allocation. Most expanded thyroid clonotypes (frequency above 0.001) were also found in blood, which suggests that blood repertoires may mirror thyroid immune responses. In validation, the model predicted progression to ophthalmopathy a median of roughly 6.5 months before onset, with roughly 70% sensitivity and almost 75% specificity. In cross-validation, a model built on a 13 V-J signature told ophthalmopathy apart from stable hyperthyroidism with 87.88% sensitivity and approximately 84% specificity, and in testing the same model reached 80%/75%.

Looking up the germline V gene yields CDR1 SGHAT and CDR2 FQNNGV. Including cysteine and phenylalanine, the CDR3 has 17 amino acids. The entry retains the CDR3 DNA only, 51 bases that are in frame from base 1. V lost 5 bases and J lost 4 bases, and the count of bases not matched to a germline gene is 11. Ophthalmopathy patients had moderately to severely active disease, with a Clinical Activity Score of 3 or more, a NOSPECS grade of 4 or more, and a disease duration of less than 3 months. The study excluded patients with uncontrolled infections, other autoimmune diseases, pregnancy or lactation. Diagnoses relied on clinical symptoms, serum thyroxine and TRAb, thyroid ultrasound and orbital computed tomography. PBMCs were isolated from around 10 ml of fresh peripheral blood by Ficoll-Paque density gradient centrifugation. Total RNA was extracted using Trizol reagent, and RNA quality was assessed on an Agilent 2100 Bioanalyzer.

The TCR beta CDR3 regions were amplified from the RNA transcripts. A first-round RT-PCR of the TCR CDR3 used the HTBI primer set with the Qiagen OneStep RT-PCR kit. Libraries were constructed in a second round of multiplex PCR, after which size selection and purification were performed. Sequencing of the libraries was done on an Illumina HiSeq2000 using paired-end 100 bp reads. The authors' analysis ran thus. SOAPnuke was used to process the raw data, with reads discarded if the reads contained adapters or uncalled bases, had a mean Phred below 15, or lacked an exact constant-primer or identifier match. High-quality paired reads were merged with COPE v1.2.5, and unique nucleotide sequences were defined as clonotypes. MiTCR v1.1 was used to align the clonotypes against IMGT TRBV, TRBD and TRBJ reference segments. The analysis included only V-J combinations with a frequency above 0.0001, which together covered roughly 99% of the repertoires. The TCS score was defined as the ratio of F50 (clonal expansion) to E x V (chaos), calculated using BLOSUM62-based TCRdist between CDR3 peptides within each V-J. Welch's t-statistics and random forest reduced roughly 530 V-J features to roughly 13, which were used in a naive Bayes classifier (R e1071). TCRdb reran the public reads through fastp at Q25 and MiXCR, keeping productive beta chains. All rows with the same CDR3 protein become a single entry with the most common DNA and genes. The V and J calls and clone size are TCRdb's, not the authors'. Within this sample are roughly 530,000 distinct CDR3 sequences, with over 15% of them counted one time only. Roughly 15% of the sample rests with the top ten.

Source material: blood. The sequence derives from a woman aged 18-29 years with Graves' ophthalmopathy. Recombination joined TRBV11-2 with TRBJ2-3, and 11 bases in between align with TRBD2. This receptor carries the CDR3 CASSPLTSGTGSDTQYF. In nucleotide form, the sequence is TGTGCCAGCAGCCCCCTGACTAGCGGGACAGGTTCAGATACGCAGTATTTT. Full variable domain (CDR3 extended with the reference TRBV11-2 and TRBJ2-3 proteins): EAGVAQSPRYKIIEKRQSVAFWCNPISGHATLYWYQQILGQGPKLLIQFQNNGVVDDSQLPKDRFSAERLKGVDSTLKIQPAKLEDSAVYLCASSPLTSGTGSDTQYFGPGTRLTVL.